This T cell receptor beta chain derives from a study of molecular identifiers for immune sequencing clone quantification. TCRdb re-called the PCR reads through MiXCR, storing one row per CDR3 protein. The top ten hold around 0.76% of the sample, which has 400,000 to 600,000 distinct CDR3 sequences, about 26% seen once. This clonotype turned up a few times. V lost 10 bases, J lost 5 bases, and 11 bases stayed unmatched. Germline lookup yields CDR1 SEHNR and CDR2 FQNEAQ (reference sequence). There are 13 residues in the CDR3. Based on a CD8+CD4-CCR7+CD45RA+ profile, naive CD8 T cells were sorted. V and J are TRBV7-9 and TRBJ2-7; 7 bases agree with TRBD2. Sequencing used naive CD8+ T cells from blood, with Jurkat cell RNA spiked in. The subset was: FACS-sorted CD8+CD4-CCR7+CD45RA+ naive T cells. This TCR was recovered from a human donor in good health. Some libraries in this study had Jurkat cell RNA spiked in. The CDR3 sequence: CATNGRELDEQYF. DNA of the CDR3: TGTGCCACGAATGGGCGGGAGTTAGACGAGCAGTACTTC.